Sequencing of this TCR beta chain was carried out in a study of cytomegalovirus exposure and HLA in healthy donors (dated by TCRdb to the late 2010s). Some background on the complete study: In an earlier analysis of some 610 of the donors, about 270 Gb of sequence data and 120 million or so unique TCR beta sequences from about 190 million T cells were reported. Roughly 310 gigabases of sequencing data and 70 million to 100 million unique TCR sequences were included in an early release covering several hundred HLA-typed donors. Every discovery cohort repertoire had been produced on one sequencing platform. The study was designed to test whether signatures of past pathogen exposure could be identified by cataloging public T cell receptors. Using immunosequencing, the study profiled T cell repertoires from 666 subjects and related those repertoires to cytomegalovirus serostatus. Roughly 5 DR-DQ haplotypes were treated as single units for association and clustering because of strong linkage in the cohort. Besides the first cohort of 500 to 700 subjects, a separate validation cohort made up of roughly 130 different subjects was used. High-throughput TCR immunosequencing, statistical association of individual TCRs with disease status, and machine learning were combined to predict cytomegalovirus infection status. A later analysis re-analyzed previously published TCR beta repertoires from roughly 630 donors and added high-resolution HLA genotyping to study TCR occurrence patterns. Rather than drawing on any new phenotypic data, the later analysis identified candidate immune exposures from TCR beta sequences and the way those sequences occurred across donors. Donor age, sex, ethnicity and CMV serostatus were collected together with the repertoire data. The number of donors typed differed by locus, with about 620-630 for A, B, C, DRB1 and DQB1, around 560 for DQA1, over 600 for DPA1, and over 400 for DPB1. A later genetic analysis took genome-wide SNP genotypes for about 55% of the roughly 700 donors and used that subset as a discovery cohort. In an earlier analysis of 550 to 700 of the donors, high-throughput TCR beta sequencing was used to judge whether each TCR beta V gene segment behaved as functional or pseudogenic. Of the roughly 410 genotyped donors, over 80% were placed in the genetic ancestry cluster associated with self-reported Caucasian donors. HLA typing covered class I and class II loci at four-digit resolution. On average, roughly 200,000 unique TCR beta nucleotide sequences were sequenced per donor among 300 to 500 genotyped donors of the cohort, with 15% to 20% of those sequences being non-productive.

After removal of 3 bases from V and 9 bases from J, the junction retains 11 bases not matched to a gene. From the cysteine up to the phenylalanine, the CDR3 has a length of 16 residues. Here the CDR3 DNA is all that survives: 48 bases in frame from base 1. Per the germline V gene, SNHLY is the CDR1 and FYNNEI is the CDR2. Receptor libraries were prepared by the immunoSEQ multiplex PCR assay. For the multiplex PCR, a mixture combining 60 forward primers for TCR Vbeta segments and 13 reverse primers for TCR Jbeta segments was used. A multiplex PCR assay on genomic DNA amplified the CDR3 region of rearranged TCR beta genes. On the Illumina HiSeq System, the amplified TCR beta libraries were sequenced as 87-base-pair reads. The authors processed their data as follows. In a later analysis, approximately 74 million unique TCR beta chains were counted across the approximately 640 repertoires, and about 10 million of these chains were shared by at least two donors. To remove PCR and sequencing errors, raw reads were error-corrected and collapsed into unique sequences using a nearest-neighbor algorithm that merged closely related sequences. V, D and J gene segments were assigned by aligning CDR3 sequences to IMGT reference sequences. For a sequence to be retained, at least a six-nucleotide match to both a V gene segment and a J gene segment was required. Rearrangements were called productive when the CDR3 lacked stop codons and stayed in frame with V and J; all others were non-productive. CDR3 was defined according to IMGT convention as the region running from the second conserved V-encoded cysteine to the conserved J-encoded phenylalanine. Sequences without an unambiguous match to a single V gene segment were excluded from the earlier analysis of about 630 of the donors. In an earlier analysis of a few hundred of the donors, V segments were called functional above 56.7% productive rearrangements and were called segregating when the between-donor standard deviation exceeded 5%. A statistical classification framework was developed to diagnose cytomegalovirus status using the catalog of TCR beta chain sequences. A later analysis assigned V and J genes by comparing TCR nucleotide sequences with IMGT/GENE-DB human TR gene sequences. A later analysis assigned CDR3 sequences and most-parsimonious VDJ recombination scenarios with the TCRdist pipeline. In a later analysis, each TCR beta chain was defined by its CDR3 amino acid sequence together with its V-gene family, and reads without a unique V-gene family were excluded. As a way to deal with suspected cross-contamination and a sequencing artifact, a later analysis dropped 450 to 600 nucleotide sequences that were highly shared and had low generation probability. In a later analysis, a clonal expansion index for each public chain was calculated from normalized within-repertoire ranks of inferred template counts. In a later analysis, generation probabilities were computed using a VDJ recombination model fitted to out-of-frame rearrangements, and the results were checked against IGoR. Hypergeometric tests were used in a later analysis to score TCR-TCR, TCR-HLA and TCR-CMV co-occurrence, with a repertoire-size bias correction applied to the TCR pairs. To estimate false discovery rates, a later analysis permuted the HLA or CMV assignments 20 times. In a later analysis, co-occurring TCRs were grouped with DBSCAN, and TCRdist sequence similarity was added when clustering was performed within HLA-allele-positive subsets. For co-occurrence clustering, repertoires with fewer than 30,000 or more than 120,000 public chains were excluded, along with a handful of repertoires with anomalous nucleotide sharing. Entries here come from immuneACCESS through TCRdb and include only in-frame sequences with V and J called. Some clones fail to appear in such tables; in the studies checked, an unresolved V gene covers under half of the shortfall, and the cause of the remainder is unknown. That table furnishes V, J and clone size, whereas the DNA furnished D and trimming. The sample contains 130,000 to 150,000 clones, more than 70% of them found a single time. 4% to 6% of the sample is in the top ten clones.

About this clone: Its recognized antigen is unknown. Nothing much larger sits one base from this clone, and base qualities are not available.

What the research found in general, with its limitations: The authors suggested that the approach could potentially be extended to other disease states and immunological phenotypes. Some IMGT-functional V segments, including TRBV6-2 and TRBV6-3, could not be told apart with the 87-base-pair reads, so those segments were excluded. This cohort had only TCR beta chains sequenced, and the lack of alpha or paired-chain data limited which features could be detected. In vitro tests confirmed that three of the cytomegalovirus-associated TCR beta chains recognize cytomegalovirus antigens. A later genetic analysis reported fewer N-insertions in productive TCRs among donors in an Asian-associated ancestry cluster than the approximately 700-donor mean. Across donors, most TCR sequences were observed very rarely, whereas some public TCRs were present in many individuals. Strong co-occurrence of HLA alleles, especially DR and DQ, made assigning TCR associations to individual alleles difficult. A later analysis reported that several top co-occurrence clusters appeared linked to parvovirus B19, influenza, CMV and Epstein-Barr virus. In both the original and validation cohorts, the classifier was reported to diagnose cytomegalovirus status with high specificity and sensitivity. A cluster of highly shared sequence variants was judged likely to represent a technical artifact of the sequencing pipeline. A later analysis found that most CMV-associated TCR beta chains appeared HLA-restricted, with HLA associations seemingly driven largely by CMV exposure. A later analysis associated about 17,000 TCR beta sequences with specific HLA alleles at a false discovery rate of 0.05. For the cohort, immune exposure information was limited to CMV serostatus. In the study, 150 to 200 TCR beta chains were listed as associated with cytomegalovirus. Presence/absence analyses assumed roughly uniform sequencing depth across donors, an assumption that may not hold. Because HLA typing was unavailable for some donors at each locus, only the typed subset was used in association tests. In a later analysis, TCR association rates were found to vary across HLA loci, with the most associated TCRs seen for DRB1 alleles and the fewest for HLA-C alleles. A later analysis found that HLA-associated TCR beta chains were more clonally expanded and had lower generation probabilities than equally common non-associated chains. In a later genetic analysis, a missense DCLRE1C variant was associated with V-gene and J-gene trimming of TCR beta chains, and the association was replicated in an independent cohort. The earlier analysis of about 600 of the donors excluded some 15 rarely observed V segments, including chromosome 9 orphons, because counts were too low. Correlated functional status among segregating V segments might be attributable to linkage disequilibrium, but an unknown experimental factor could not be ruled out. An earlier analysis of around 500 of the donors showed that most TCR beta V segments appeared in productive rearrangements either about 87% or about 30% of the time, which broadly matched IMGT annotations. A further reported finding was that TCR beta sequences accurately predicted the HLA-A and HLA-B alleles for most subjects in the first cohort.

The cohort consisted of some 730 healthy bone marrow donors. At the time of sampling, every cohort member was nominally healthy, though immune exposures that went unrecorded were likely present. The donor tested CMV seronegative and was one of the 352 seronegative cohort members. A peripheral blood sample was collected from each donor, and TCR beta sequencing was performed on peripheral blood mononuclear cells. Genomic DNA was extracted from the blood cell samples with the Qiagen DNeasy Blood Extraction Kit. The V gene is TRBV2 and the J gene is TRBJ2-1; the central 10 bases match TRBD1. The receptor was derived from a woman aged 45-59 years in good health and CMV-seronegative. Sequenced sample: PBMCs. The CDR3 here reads CASSEPGQGIRGEQFF. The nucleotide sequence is TGTGCCAGCAGTGAGCCGGGACAGGGGATCAGGGGTGAGCAGTTCTTC.